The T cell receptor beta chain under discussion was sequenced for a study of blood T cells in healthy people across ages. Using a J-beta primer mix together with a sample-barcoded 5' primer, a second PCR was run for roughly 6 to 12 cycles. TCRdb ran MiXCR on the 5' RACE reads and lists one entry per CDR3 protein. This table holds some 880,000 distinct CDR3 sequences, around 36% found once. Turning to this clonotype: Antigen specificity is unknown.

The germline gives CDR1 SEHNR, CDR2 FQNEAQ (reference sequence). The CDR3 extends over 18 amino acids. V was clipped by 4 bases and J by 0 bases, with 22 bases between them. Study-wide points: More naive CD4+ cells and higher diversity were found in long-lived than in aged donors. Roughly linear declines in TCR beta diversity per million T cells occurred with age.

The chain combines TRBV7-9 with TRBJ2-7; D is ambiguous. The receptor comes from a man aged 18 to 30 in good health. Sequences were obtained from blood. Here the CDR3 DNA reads TGTGCCAGCAGCTCCATACCGCCCACCCCGAAAAGCTCCTACGAGCAGTACTTC. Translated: CASSSIPPTPKSSYEQYF.